Reported below is one TCR beta chain. Its specificity is not known. This could be a read error, since a much larger clone is one nucleotide away. There are 15 residues in the CDR3. The germline V gene has CDR1 SGHTA and CDR2 FQGNSA. This sample stems from a study of T cell repertoires in aging, cancer and after chemotherapy. Turning to the study itself: Donors were grouped into six age bands spanning 30 or younger through 70 or older. About 9 million TCR reads made up the full dataset. The study, taken as a whole, reports: Immunological memory after chemotherapy cannot be judged from the repertoire data. Compared with age-matched healthy donors, untreated hematological or solid cancer patients showed higher blood TCR clonality.

A mixed TRB-A/B primer pool amplified rearranged TRB by multiplex touch-down PCR. MiXCR was run by TCRdb on the multiplex PCR reads, yielding one entry per CDR3 protein. The sample lists under 2,000 distinct CDR3 sequences; about 20% were seen once. Peripheral blood genomic DNA, not sorted cells or RNA, was the template. The rearrangement joins TRBV7-2 to TRBJ2-1; D not resolved. Material for sequencing was blood. The receptor's source is a human donor with a solid tumor. The CDR3 loop reads CDSSPISPSYNEQFF. The DNA for the CDR3 is TGTGACAGCAGCCCTATTTCCCCCTCCTACAATGAGCAGTTCTTC.